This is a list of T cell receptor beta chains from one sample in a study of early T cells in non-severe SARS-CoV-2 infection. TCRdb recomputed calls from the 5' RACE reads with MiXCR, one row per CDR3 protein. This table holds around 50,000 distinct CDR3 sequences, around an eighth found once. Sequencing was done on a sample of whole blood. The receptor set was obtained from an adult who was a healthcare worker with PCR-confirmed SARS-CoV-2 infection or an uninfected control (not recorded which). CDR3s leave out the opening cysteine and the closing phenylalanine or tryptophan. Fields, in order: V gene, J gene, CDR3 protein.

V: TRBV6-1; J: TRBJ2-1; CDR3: ASSPLPDYYNEQF
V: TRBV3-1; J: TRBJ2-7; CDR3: ASSQARPAGHYEQY
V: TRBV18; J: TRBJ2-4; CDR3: ASSGAGLAKNIQY
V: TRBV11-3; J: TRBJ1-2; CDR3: ASRHRGDYGYT
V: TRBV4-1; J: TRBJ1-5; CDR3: ASSQDVDSFLSNQPQH
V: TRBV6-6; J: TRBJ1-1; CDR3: ASSYSRAEAF
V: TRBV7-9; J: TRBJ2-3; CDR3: ASSLKHLVTDTQY
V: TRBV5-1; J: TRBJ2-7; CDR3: ASSQPGSDEQY
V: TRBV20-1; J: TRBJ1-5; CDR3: SARDRGLSNQPQH
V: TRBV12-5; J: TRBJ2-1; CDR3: ASGLVLGRGYEQF
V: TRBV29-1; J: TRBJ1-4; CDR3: SALPATNEKLF
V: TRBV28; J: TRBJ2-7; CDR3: ASSTGTGTHEQY
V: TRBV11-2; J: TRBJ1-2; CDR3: ASSLEPTGNYGYT
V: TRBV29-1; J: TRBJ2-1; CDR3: SVETGGASSYNEQF
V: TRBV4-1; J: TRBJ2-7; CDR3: ASSQPEWGYEQY
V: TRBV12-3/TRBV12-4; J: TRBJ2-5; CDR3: ASSLELAEGSSETQY
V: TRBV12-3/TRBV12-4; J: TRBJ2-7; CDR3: ASTTDRASEQY
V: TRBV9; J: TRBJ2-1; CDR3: ASSAYLGRSYNEQF
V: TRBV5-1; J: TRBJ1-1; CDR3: ASSSLMDRATEAF
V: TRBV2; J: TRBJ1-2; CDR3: ASTENSRGYT
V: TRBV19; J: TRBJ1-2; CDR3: ASSISDRRSNYGYT
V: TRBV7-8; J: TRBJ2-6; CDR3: ASSQAGLGANVLT
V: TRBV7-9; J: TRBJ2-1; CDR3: ASISPGDRGRHEQF
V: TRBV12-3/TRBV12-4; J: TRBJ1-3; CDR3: ASSFVSNTIY
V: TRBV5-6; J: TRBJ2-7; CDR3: ASSPPTRDEQY
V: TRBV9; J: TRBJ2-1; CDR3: ASSERNNEQF
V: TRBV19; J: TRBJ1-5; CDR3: ASSPGQGRRQPQH
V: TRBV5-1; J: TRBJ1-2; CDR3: ASSLAQGGSYGYT
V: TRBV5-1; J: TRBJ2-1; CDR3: ASSPARNEQF
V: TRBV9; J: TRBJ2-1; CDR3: ASSVRDTSYNEQF
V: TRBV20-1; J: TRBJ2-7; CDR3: SIRTASPYEQY
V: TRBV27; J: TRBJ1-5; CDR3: ASSLEGGNPNQPQH
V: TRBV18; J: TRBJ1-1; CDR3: ASSPVPFTGLKTEAF
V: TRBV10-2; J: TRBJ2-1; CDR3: ASSGRLAGYNEQF
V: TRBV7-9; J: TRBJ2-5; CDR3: ASSPPAGTRPSAV
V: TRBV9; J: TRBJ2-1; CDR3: ASSVDSGRAGREQF
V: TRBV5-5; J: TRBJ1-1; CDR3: ASSSQGPLNTEAF
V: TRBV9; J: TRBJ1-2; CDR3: ASSVTPNYGYT
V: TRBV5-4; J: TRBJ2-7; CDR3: ASVSGTFPYEQY
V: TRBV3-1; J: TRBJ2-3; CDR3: ASSHWDRRQRDTQY
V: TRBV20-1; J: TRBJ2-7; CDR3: SAPGRAQNEQY